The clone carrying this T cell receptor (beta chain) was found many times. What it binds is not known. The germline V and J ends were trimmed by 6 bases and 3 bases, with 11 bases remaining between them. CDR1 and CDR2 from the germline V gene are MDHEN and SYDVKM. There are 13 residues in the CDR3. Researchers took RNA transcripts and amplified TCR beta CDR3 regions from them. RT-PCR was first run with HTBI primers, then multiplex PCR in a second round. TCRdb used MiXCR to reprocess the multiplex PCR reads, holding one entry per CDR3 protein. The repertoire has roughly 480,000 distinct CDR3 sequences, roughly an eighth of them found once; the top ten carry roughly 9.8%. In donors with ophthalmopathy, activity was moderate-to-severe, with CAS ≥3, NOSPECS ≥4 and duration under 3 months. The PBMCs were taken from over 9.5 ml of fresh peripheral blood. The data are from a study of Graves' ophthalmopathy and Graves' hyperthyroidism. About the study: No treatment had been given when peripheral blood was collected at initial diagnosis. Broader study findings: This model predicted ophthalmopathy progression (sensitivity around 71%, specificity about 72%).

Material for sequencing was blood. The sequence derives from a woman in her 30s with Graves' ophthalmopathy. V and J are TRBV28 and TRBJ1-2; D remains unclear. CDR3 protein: CASSPPGDYGYTF. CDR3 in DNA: TGTGCCAGCAGCCCCCCCGGGGACTATGGCTACACCTTC.